This T cell receptor beta chain was documented in a study of cytomegalovirus exposure and HLA in healthy donors. In the PCR, 60 Vbeta and 13 Jbeta primers were used. Using immunoSEQ multiplex PCR, the repertoire was profiled, and TCRdb retains in-frame clones only, with some absent. This table holds 85,000 to 90,000 clones. The CDR3 length is 15 residues. Germline CDR1 is LNHDA and CDR2 is SQIVND (reference sequence). J gave up 5 bases and V 4 bases, and 10 bases lay outside the gene matches. Sequenced material: PBMCs. The rearrangement uses TRBV19 and TRBJ1-1; 7 nucleotides line up with TRBD1. This receptor was identified in a man in his fifties or sixties in good health and CMV-seropositive. CDR3 DNA: TGTGCCAGTAGTAAGGTGGACAGGATGGGAACTGAAGCTTTCTTT. This translates into CASSKVDRMGTEAFF.